This TCR beta chain was observed in a study of cytomegalovirus exposure and HLA in healthy donors (dated by TCRdb to the late 2010s). Study-wide context: In an earlier analysis of several hundred of the donors, 276 Gb of sequence data and 100 million or so unique TCR beta sequences from about 190 million T cells were reported. An early release that covered several hundred HLA-typed donors contained about 300 gigabases of sequencing data and approximately 85 million unique TCR sequences. Of the roughly 400 genotyped donors, approximately 83% fell in the genetic ancestry cluster associated with self-reported Caucasian donors. The aim of the study was to test whether cataloging public T cell receptors could identify signatures of past pathogen exposure. The T cell repertoires of some 670 subjects were profiled by immunosequencing and related to cytomegalovirus serostatus. Besides the first cohort of 666 subjects, a separate validation cohort made up of around 120 different subjects was used. To predict cytomegalovirus infection status, the study combined high-throughput TCR immunosequencing, statistical association of individual TCRs with disease status, and machine learning. In a later analysis, previously published TCR beta repertoires from 550 to 700 donors were re-analyzed and high-resolution HLA genotyping was added so that TCR occurrence patterns could be studied. Rather than drawing on any new phenotypic data, the later analysis identified candidate immune exposures from TCR beta sequences and the way those sequences occurred across donors. In an earlier analysis of about 590 of the donors, high-throughput TCR beta sequencing was used to judge whether each TCR beta V gene segment behaved as functional or pseudogenic. Alongside the repertoire data, information on donor age, sex, ethnicity and CMV serostatus was compiled. Genome-wide SNP genotypes for about three fifths of the roughly 700 donors were used in a later genetic analysis, which treated that subset as a discovery cohort. Every discovery cohort repertoire had been produced on one sequencing platform. Class I and class II HLA loci were covered by the typing at four-digit resolution. The number of typed donors differed by locus: about 620-640 for A, B, C, DRB1 and DQB1; approximately 520 for DQA1; 606 for DPA1; and around 450 for DPB1. Because of strong linkage in the cohort, roughly five DR-DQ haplotypes were treated as single units for association and clustering. On average, 235,054 unique TCR beta nucleotide sequences were sequenced per donor among several hundred genotyped donors of the cohort, with roughly 18% of those sequences being non-productive. General conclusions and limits of the study: Broadly in line with IMGT annotations, most TCR beta V segments showed up in productive rearrangements about 87% or about 30% of the time in an earlier analysis of roughly 590 of the donors. In a later analysis, HLA-associated TCR beta chains were found to be more clonally expanded and to have lower generation probabilities than equally common non-associated chains. Linkage disequilibrium might explain the correlated functional status among segregating V segments, but an unknown experimental factor could not be ruled out. A cluster of highly shared sequence variants was judged likely to be a technical artifact of the sequencing pipeline. In the study, around 150 TCR beta chains were listed as associated with cytomegalovirus. In a later analysis, most CMV-associated TCR beta chains were found to appear HLA-restricted, with HLA associations seemingly driven largely by CMV exposure. At a false discovery rate of 0.05, a later analysis linked under 20,000 TCR beta sequences to specific HLA alleles. Assigning TCR associations to individual alleles was difficult when HLA alleles, especially DR and DQ, strongly co-occurred. According to a later analysis, parvovirus B19, influenza, CMV and Epstein-Barr virus appeared linked to several top co-occurrence clusters. Immune exposure information for the cohort was limited to CMV serostatus. Compared with the roughly 720-donor mean, donors in an Asian-associated ancestry cluster had fewer N-insertions in productive TCRs, according to a later genetic analysis. In vitro tests confirmed that a few of the cytomegalovirus-associated TCR beta chains recognize cytomegalovirus antigens. According to the authors, the approach could potentially be generalized to other disease states and immunological phenotypes. Cytomegalovirus status was reported to be diagnosed by the classifier with high specificity and sensitivity in both the original and validation cohorts. Because some donors lacked HLA typing at each locus, the association tests relied only on the typed subset. In a later genetic analysis, a missense DCLRE1C variant was associated with V-gene and J-gene trimming of TCR beta chains, and the association was replicated in an independent cohort. Presence/absence analyses assumed roughly uniform sequencing depth across donors, an assumption that may not hold. Only TCR beta chains were sequenced in this cohort, and the absence of alpha or paired-chain data limited detectable features. In a later analysis, the rate of TCR association differed among HLA loci, with DRB1 alleles having the most associated TCRs and HLA-C alleles having the fewest. Because the 87-base-pair reads could not distinguish some IMGT-functional V segments, including TRBV6-2 and TRBV6-3, those segments were excluded. A further reported finding was that TCR beta sequences accurately predicted the HLA-A and HLA-B alleles for most subjects in the first cohort. The earlier analysis of 587 of the donors excluded some 15 rarely observed V segments, including chromosome 9 orphons, because counts were too low. While some public TCRs were present in many individuals, most TCR sequences turned up only very rarely across donors.

The method behind the library was the immunoSEQ multiplex PCR assay. For the multiplex PCR, a mixture combining 60 forward primers for TCR Vbeta segments and 13 reverse primers for TCR Jbeta segments was used. A multiplex PCR assay on genomic DNA amplified the CDR3 region of rearranged TCR beta genes. The amplified TCR beta libraries were sequenced on the Illumina HiSeq System as 87-base-pair reads. The authors' pipeline ran thus. A later analysis tallied about 77 million unique TCR beta chains across the approximately 670 repertoires, and around 10 million of those chains were shared by two or more donors. Raw reads were error-corrected and collapsed into unique sequences with a nearest-neighbor algorithm that merged closely related sequences to remove PCR and sequencing errors. CDR3 sequences were aligned to IMGT reference sequences to assign V, D and J gene segments. For a sequence to be retained, at least a six-nucleotide match to both a V gene segment and a J gene segment was required. Rearrangements were called productive when the CDR3 lacked stop codons and stayed in frame with V and J; all others were non-productive. CDR3 was defined according to IMGT convention as the region running from the second conserved V-encoded cysteine to the conserved J-encoded phenylalanine. Sequences without an unambiguous match to a single V gene segment were excluded from the earlier analysis of 450 to 750 of the donors. An earlier analysis of under 750 of the donors called V segments functional above 56.7% productive rearrangements and segregating when the between-donor standard deviation exceeded 5%. A statistical classification framework was built for diagnosing cytomegalovirus status from the catalog of TCR beta chain sequences. A later analysis assigned V and J genes by comparing TCR nucleotide sequences with IMGT/GENE-DB human TR gene sequences. The TCRdist pipeline was used in a later analysis to assign CDR3 sequences and most-parsimonious VDJ recombination scenarios. A later analysis defined each TCR beta chain by its CDR3 amino acid sequence plus V-gene family, and excluded reads lacking a unique V-gene family. To address suspected cross-contamination and a sequencing artifact, a later analysis removed a few hundred highly shared, low-generation-probability nucleotide sequences. In a later analysis, a clonal expansion index was calculated for each public chain from normalized within-repertoire ranks of inferred template counts. Generation probabilities in a later analysis came from a VDJ recombination model fitted to out-of-frame rearrangements, and those results were checked against IGoR. Hypergeometric tests were used in a later analysis to score TCR-TCR, TCR-HLA and TCR-CMV co-occurrence, with a repertoire-size bias correction applied to the TCR pairs. In a later analysis, false discovery rates were estimated by permuting HLA or CMV assignments 20 times. In a later analysis, co-occurring TCRs were grouped using DBSCAN, and TCRdist sequence similarity was added for clustering within HLA-allele-positive subsets. Repertoires with fewer than 30,000 or more than 120,000 public chains, plus five repertoires with anomalous nucleotide sharing, were excluded from co-occurrence clustering. This is the immuneACCESS table as TCRdb keeps it, with only in-frame sequences that have V and J called. A part of the clones is gone; compared with another copy, unresolved V genes explain less than half, and the rest is unexplained. That table supplies the V and J calls and clone size; D and trimming were determined from the DNA. The sample profile shows over 50,000 clones; around 80% of them were found once. The top ten constitute roughly 51% of the sample.

From V the trimming removes 6 bases and from J it removes 2 bases, while the gene matches leave 8 bases of the junction unaccounted for. The CDR3 goes from the cysteine to the phenylalanine over 15 residues. Only the CDR3 portion is preserved as DNA: 45 bases, with reading frame beginning at the first base. CDR1 and CDR2 (LNHDA, SQIVND) derive from the germline V gene (reference sequence). In total, approximately 700 healthy bone marrow donors made up the cohort. At the time of sampling, all cohort members were nominally healthy, though unrecorded immune exposures were likely present. The donor was CMV seropositive and was included in the group of almost 300 seropositive cohort members. Every donor gave a peripheral blood sample, and the peripheral blood mononuclear cells from that sample were used for TCR beta sequencing. The Qiagen DNeasy Blood Extraction Kit was used to extract genomic DNA from the blood cell samples.

Concerning this clone: Its antigen specificity is not known. Base quality data are lacking; no much larger clone is found one base away.

The rearranged chain carries TRBV19 and TRBJ1-1; the junction holds 8 bases that match TRBD1. The TCR was taken from a man aged 45-60 years in good health and CMV-seropositive. The sample consisted of PBMCs. The CDR3 corresponds to CASRARGQGNTEAFF. The bases read TGTGCCAGTAGAGCCCGCGGACAGGGTAACACTGAAGCTTTCTTT.